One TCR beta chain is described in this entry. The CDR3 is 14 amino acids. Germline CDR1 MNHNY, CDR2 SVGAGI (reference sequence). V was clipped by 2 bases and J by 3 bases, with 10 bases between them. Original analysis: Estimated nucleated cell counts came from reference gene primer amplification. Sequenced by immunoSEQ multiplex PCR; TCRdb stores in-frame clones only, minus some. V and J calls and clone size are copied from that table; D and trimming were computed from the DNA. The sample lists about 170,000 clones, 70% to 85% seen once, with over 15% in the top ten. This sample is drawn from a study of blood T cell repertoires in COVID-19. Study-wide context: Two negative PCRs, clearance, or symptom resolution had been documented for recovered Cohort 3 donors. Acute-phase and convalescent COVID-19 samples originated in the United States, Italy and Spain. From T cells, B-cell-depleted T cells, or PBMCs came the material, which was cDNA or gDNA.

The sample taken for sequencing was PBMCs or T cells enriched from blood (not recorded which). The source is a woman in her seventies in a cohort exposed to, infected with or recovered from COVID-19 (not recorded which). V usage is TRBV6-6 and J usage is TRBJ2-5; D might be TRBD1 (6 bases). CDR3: CASSYQAGEETQYF. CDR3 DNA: TGTGCCAGCAGTTACCAGGCAGGGGAAGAGACCCAGTACTTC.